This TCR beta chain was captured by sequencing in a study of TET2 disruption in CD19-targeted CAR T cells listed by TCRdb under 2018. Context from the whole study: The number of samples was determined by the original clinical trial design and by which samples were available, and no additional inclusion criteria were applied. The study at large found these results: Conclusions about the patient's CAR T cells rested on extensive analysis of a single subject.

Deep sequencing of the TCR beta chain was done using the immunoSEQ assay. The published analysis was carried out like this. Only productive TCR beta rearrangements were used to calculate clonotype frequencies. TCRdb provides this immuneACCESS table in a form limited to in-frame rearrangements. Some clones are lacking; in checked studies, under half of them reflect an unresolved V gene, and why the rest are absent is not known. Clone size and the V and J calls come from that table; the DNA yielded D and trimming. The data table for this sample lists more than 25,000 clones. 1.5% to 2% of the sample lies in the top ten. Turning to this clone: No cognate antigen has been identified for it. The CDR3 end falls 3 residues outside the read, so it is completed with the germline J gene. The sample has other DNA sequences that encode this CDR3 too.

What the treatment or condition label conveys for this sample: autologous CTL019 cells: CD19 CAR with 4-1BB and CD3 zeta domains. The CD19 CAR incorporated TCR zeta and 4-1BB costimulatory signaling domains. T cells for CTL019 manufacturing were collected from peripheral blood by means of leukapheresis. The DNeasy Blood and Tissue Kit was used to extract genomic DNA from pre-infusion T cells, peripheral blood, or sorted post-infusion T cells. Cut back by 5 bases and 2 bases, the V and J ends lie 13 bases apart. CDR1 LNHDA and CDR2 SQIVND are derived from the germline V gene (reference sequence). From its cysteine to its phenylalanine, the CDR3 spans 14 amino acids. Sequencing covers 33 bases of the CDR3, shown here with the frame starting at base 1.

Sequences were derived from CD8- CAR+ T cells sorted from cultured blood T cells, sampled for CD19 CAR T cell therapy. What this sample's cell subset or site label stands for: CD8-negative CAR-positive T cells from the infusion product. Recombination joined TRBV19 with TRBJ2-7, and perhaps TRBD1 as D gene, on 5 matching bases. The receptor was derived from a man between 65 and 85 years old with chronic lymphocytic leukemia. Incomplete CDR3 DNA: TGTGCCAGTAGTTCCCAGGGTGGTACCTACGAG. It translates as CASSSQGGTYE. The complete CDR3 reads CASSSQGGTYEQYF.